The 29 T cell receptor beta chains below come from one sample, sequenced in a study of shared clonotypes between healthy human individuals. Only in-frame clones appear in the TCRdb table, and some are missing; sequencing was by immunoSEQ multiplex PCR. This sample has about 2.3 million clones; under 95% occur once, and the top ten carry approximately 0.39%. Sequencing was carried out using naive CD4+ T cells from PBMCs. Described subset: CD45RA+ positively selected. These receptors were obtained from a man younger than 35 in good health. Some clones in this sample may be carry-over from other donors' samples.

The chain combines TRBV9 with TRBJ2-7; 7 bases map to TRBD2. This CDR3 has 15 amino acids. CDR1 is SGDLS and CDR2 is YYNGEE in the germline V gene. With 0 bases clipped from V and 3 bases from J, the junction kept 6 bases outside the gene matches. In DNA, the CDR3 is TGTGCCAGCAGCGTAGCGGCGGGAGAAGGCTACGAGCAGTACTTC. It is translated as CASSVAAGEGYEQYF.

The gene calls are TRBV5-4 and TRBJ2-1; the match to TRBD1 covers 9 bases. Germline lookup yields CDR1 SGHNT and CDR2 YYREEE (reference sequence). The CDR3 runs to 16 residues. V lost 0 bases, J lost 6 bases, and 7 bases stayed unmatched. The DNA for the CDR3 is TGTGCCAGCAGCTTGGTGCCGGGGACAGGGCGCAATGAGCAGTTCTTC. Its translation: CASSLVPGTGRNEQFF.

This clone appeared a few times. The chain uses TRBV28 and TRBJ1-3; no reliable D call. V gave up 6 bases and J gave up 0 bases, with 6 bases separating them. CDR3 length: 13 amino acids. Germline assignment: CDR1 MDHEN and CDR2 SYDVKM. Here the CDR3 reads CASRQASGNTIYF. For the CDR3, the DNA is TGTGCCAGCAGGCAGGCCTCTGGAAACACCATATATTTT.

The chain joins TRBV5-1 to TRBJ2-7; TRBD1 is a possible D gene (5 bases). CDR1 is SGHRS, CDR2 YFSETQ, per germline. V was clipped by 4 bases and J by 6 bases, with 20 bases between them. The CDR3 extends over 15 amino acids. In DNA form, the CDR3 reads TGCGCCAGCAGCCAAGTGGGGCAGTCTCTCTCCGAGCAGTACTTC. Encoded protein: CASSQVGQSLSEQYF.

The rearrangement uses TRBV4-2 and TRBJ1-4; D is undetermined. Germline-derived CDR1 and CDR2 are LGHNA and YNFKEQ. There are 12 residues in the CDR3. Trimming took off 0 bases at V and 12 bases at J, with 8 bases between the two ends. The CDR3 DNA is TGTGCCAGCAGCCAAGACGCCAGGCAACTGTTTTTT. Its translation is CASSQDARQLFF.

The chain has TRBV5-4 and TRBJ2-7; the match to TRBD2 covers 7 bases. The CDR3 spans 16 residues. V lost 7 bases, J lost 2 bases, and 15 bases stayed unmatched. The germline gives CDR1 SGHNT, CDR2 YYREEE (reference sequence). DNA for the CDR3: TGTGCCAGCGGAAACGGCGGGAGCCGAACTCCCTACGAGCAGTACTTC. Protein sequence: CASGNGGSRTPYEQYF.

The V gene is TRBV25-1, the J gene TRBJ1-2; 8 nucleotides align to TRBD1. The V gene end was trimmed by 6 bases and the J gene end by 7 bases; junction bases not matched to a gene: 13. This CDR3 has 15 amino acids. Germline-derived CDR1 and CDR2 are MGHDK and SYGVNS. The CDR3 nucleotides read TGTGCCAGCAGCCCCAGCAGACAGGGGAATTTTGGCTACACCTTC. This sequence encodes CASSPSRQGNFGYTF.

This clone has a single count. The rearrangement uses TRBV2 and TRBJ2-7, with TRBD1 matching 7 bases. The CDR3 runs to 15 residues. The V gene's germline CDR1 is SNHLY and CDR2 FYNNEI. V shed 7 bases, J shed 4 bases, and the junction held 13 bases outside the gene matches. The CDR3 DNA follows: TGTGCCAGCAACCCCACCCGGGACAGTTCATACGAGCAGTACTTC. This encodes CASNPTRDSSYEQYF. Full variable domain (missing parts from reference TRBV2 and TRBJ2-7): EPEVTQTPSHQVTQMGQEVILRCVPISNHLYFYWYRQILGQKVEFLVSFYNNEISEKSEIFDDQFSVERPDGSNFTLKIRSTKLEDSAMYFCASNPTRDSSYEQYFGPGTRLTVT.

The chain joins TRBV5-1 to TRBJ2-7; TRBD1 aligns across 9 bases. Germline assignment: CDR1 SGHRS and CDR2 YFSETQ. The CDR3 runs to 16 residues. Trimming at V came to 4 bases and at J to 1 base, leaving 9 bases not matched to a gene. CDR3 sequence: CASSRRPGQGSYEQYF. The CDR3 bases are TGCGCCAGCAGCCGGAGACCGGGACAGGGATCCTACGAGCAGTACTTC.

This chain connects TRBV30 to TRBJ2-7; D is unclear. The CDR3 has 13 amino acids. V gave up 3 bases and J gave up 6 bases, with 15 bases separating them. Germline V gene lookup returns CDR1 GTSNPN and CDR2 SVGIG (reference sequence). The CDR3 coding sequence is TGTGCCTGGAGGGGGTCTTGGGGAACCGAGCAGTACTTC. Its translation: CAWRGSWGTEQYF. Combining the CDR3 with reference TRBV30 and TRBJ2-7 gives the whole variable domain SQTIHQWPATLVQPVGSPLSLECTVEGTSNPNLYWYRQAAGRGLQLLFYSVGIGQISSEVPQNLSASRPQDRQFILSSKKLLLSDSGFYLCAWRGSWGTEQYFGPGTRLTVT.

The chain is built from TRBV27 and TRBJ2-7; D might be TRBD1 or TRBD2, each matching 5 bases. CDR1 and CDR2 (germline): MNHEY, SMNVEV (reference sequence). This CDR3 is built from 14 residues. V dropped 5 bases and J dropped 0 bases, with 11 bases sitting between them. CDR3 DNA sequence: TGTGCCAGCAGTCAGGGACGGGACTCCTACGAGCAGTACTTC. This gives the protein CASSQGRDSYEQYF.

The chain is built from TRBV11-2 and TRBJ2-7, with D hard to call. Deletions cut 1 base from V and 3 bases from J, with 16 bases between. Germline CDR1 SGHAT, CDR2 FQNNGV. The CDR3 runs 16 residues. Here the CDR3 reads CASSLVVSRADYEQYF. DNA for the CDR3: TGTGCCAGCAGCTTAGTCGTGAGTAGGGCTGACTACGAGCAGTACTTC.

J is TRBJ1-1 and V is TRBV28; D is unclear. CDR3 length: 14 residues. V lost 7 bases and J lost 1, with 13 bases in between. Germline V lookup: CDR1 MDHEN, CDR2 SYDVKM. CDR3 region: CASNPGERNTEAFF. CDR3 DNA sequence: TGTGCCAGCAACCCGGGTGAGAGGAACACTGAAGCTTTCTTT. Based on the CDR3 plus reference TRBV28 and TRBJ1-1, the full variable domain is DVKVTQSSRYLVKRTGEKVFLECVQDMDHENMFWYRQDPGLGLRLIYFSYDVKMKEKGDIPEGYSVSREKKERFSLILESASTNQTSMYLCASNPGERNTEAFFGQGTRLTVV.

The chain employs TRBV16 and TRBJ2-1; D might be TRBD2 (6 bases). CDR1 is KGHSY, CDR2 FQNENV, per germline. CDR3 length: 18 amino acids. With 4 bases removed from V and 4 bases from J, the gap between germline ends came to 23 bases. As DNA, the CDR3 is TGTGCCAGCAGCCGCCCCGGGGCGCCGGGACTTAGTTACAATGAGCAGTTCTTC. Protein product: CASSRPGAPGLSYNEQFF.

The V gene is TRBV6-1, the J gene TRBJ2-3; perhaps TRBD1 as D (7 bases). Trimming cost V 4 bases and J 6 bases, with 20 bases left between them. CDR1 MNHNS and CDR2 SASEGT come from the germline V gene. The CDR3 spans 16 residues. In nucleotides, the CDR3 is TGTGCCAGCAGTGGCGGGGACAGTACCAGGGCGGATACGCAGTATTTT. This gives the protein CASSGGDSTRADTQYF.

The gene calls are TRBV9 and TRBJ2-7; TRBD1 aligns across 8 bases. This CDR3 has 16 residues. Germline V gene data show CDR1 as SGDLS and CDR2 as YYNGEE. V lost 0 bases, J lost 3 bases, and 8 bases stayed unmatched. The CDR3 region is CASSVDLAGGYYEQYF. The DNA for the CDR3 is TGTGCCAGCAGCGTAGATTTGGCAGGGGGCTACTACGAGCAGTACTTC. Full variable domain (rest looked up from reference TRBV9 and TRBJ2-7): DSGVTQTPKHLITATGQRVTLRCSPRSGDLSVYWYQQSLDQGLQFLIQYYNGEERAKGNILERFSAQQFPDLHSELNLSSLELGDSALYFCASSVDLAGGYYEQYFGPGTRLTVT.

This clone has a single count. At the DNA level, this CDR3 is encoded by other sequences in the same sample as well. CDR3 region: CASSTGVSYEQYF. CDR3 bases: TGTGCCAGCAGTACAGGCGTATCCTACGAGCAGTACTTC. J is TRBJ2-7 and V is TRBV28; D may be TRBD1 (5 bases). The V and J ends lost 5 bases and 1 base respectively, with 9 bases between them. Germline-derived CDR1 and CDR2 are MDHEN and SYDVKM. The CDR3 length is 13 residues.

This chain joins TRBV5-8 and TRBJ2-7; D is possibly TRBD2 (6 bases). V lost 0 bases, J lost 5 bases, and 18 bases lay in between. This CDR3 is built from 16 residues. Germline V CDR1 and CDR2: SGHTS, YDEGEE. The CDR3 DNA reads as TGTGCCAGCAGCTTGGGCCCAGGGACTTATCGAGACGAGCAGTACTTC. It specifies CASSLGPGTYRDEQYF.

This clone was recorded only once. V and J are TRBV5-1 and TRBJ2-7; 8 bases line up with TRBD2. The CDR3 spans 14 residues. V gave up 0 bases and J gave up 3 bases; unmatched junction bases: 2. From germline, CDR1 is SGHRS and CDR2 YFSETQ. Written as DNA, the CDR3 is TGCGCCAGCAGCTTGGGACTAGCGCTCTACGAGCAGTACTTC. It is translated as CASSLGLALYEQYF.

The chain combines TRBV30 with TRBJ1-1; 9 bases are a match to TRBD1. V gave up 1 base and J gave up 1 base; unmatched junction bases: 4. Germline values: CDR1 GTSNPN, CDR2 SVGIG (reference sequence). This CDR3 has 15 residues. CDR3: CAWSAADRGNTEAFF. The CDR3 DNA is TGTGCCTGGAGTGCCGCGGACAGGGGGAACACTGAAGCTTTCTTT.

The chain recombines TRBV19 with TRBJ2-3, with unresolved D. Germline V lookup: CDR1 LNHDA, CDR2 SQIVND (reference sequence). The CDR3 runs to 13 residues. Trimming took 2 bases from V and 2 from J, leaving 5 bases between them. The CDR3 DNA reads TGTGCCAGTAGTATAAGGAACACAGATACGCAGTATTTT. This encodes CASSIRNTDTQYF. Based on the CDR3 plus reference TRBV19 and TRBJ2-3, the full variable domain is DGGITQSPKYLFRKEGQNVTLSCEQNLNHDAMYWYRQDPGQGLRLIYYSQIVNDFQKGDIAEGYSVSREKKESFPLTVTSAQKNPTAFYLCASSIRNTDTQYFGPGTRLTVL.

The rearrangement uses TRBV2 and TRBJ2-3; D possibly uses TRBD1 or TRBD2 (5 bases each). V was pared by 6 bases and J by 2 bases, with 15 bases between. CDR3 size: 15 residues. Germline V gene data show CDR1 as SNHLY and CDR2 as FYNNEI. CDR3 sequence: CASSAGWGTTDTQYF. The CDR3 bases are TGTGCCAGCAGCGCGGGTTGGGGGACCACAGATACGCAGTATTTT.

This chain uses TRBV19 with TRBJ1-5; tentative D call: TRBD1 (6 bases). The CDR3 runs 15 residues. The germline V and J ends were trimmed by 4 bases and 1 base, with 11 bases remaining between them. Germline V gene data show CDR1 as LNHDA and CDR2 as SQIVND (reference sequence). The CDR3 is CASSNRARSNQPQHF. The CDR3 DNA follows: TGTGCCAGTAGTAACAGGGCCCGAAGCAATCAGCCCCAGCATTTT. Supplemented by reference TRBV19 and TRBJ1-5, the full variable domain reads DGGITQSPKYLFRKEGQNVTLSCEQNLNHDAMYWYRQDPGQGLRLIYYSQIVNDFQKGDIAEGYSVSREKKESFPLTVTSAQKNPTAFYLCASSNRARSNQPQHFGDGTRLSIL.

V and J are TRBV5-4 and TRBJ2-3, with TRBD1 identical over 7 bases. The J segment lost 4 bases and the V segment lost 1 base, leaving 3 bases of the junction unmatched. Germline CDR1 is SGHNT and CDR2 is YYREEE (reference sequence). This CDR3 contains 14 residues. CDR3 DNA: TGTGCCAGCAGCTTGAAAGGGACAGCAGATACGCAGTATTTT. Amino acid sequence: CASSLKGTADTQYF.

This chain joins TRBV9 and TRBJ1-2; D possibly corresponds to TRBD1 (5 bases). CDR1 is SGDLS and CDR2 is YYNGEE in the germline V gene. The CDR3 is 15 residues long. Trimming left V 5 bases short and J 4 bases short, with 18 bases between. This chain's CDR3 is CASSIRTGTRYGYTF. The CDR3 coding sequence is TGTGCCAGCAGTATACGAACGGGGACCCGCTATGGCTACACCTTC.

Concerning this clone itself: Germline is not matched at one junction end, which may reflect a read error. The genes are TRBV28 and TRBJ2-7; D is possibly TRBD1 (6 bases). The CDR3 is 12 amino acids. CDR1 is MDHEN and CDR2 is SYDVKM in the germline V gene. The DNA of the CDR3 is TGTGCCAGCAGTTTATTTGGGACAAACTTATCCTTC. As protein: CASSLFGTNLSF.

The genes are TRBV29-1 and TRBJ2-2; 8 bases are shared with TRBD1. The V gene end was trimmed by 6 bases and the J gene end by 5 bases; junction bases not matched to a gene: 5. Germline values: CDR1 SQVTM, CDR2 ANQGSEA. The CDR3 contains 13 residues. The CDR3 sequence: CSVRGLYTGELFF. For the CDR3, the DNA is TGCAGCGTCAGGGGGCTTTATACCGGGGAGCTGTTTTTT.

The rearrangement links TRBV4-1 to TRBJ2-1; 9 bases agree with TRBD1. Germline trimming cut 2 bases from V and 4 bases from J; bases unmatched to any gene: 24. Germline CDR1 is MGHRA and CDR2 is YSYEKL. This CDR3 spans 22 amino acids. CDR3 in amino acids: CASSQLFVVTGGFLSPYNEQFF. The CDR3 DNA reads TGCGCCAGCAGCCAATTATTTGTGGTTACAGGGGGCTTTCTCTCGCCTTACAATGAGCAGTTCTTC.

CDR3 bases: TGTGCCAGTACCATCAGGGGCAGGACTAATGAAAAACTGTTTTTT. This translates into CASTIRGRTNEKLFF. The chain is built from TRBV19 and TRBJ1-4; tentatively, D is TRBD1 (6 bases). The CDR3 is made up of 15 amino acids. Trimming cost V 7 bases and J 2 bases, with 14 bases left between them. CDR1 is LNHDA and CDR2 is SQIVND in the germline V gene (reference sequence).